The T cell receptor (beta chain) under discussion was sequenced for a study of T cell responses to AZD1222 COVID-19 vaccine. Study results and limitations: Receipt of two AZD1222 doses was followed by a rise in Spike-specific TCR breadth and depth.

The CDR3 consists of 15 residues. CDR1 and CDR2 from the germline V gene are MNHEY and SVGAGI. V was shortened by 6 bases and J by 0 bases, with 12 bases between the two germline ends. This clone occurred once. Antigen unknown. The assay was immunoSEQ multiplex PCR, and TCRdb's table has in-frame clones only and misses some. The data contain around 140,000 clones, approximately 93% of them seen just once; the ten biggest clones take up 9.5% to 15%. The receptor was isolated from an adult who had recovered from COVID-19. Specimen: peripheral blood, collected after recovery from COVID-19. V gene TRBV6-5 combines with J gene TRBJ1-5, with a weak D call TRBD1 (6 bases). The CDR3 nucleotides read TGTGCCAGCAGCCGGACAGTGCTTAGCAATCAGCCCCAGCATTTT. Translating it yields CASSRTVLSNQPQHF.